The rows below give T cell receptor beta chains drawn from one sample of a study of CD8+ T cells in alopecia areata. TCRdb keeps only in-frame clones here, not all; method: immunoSEQ multiplex PCR. The sample has roughly 100,000 clones; approximately 60% are singletons. Material: CD4+ T cells sorted from blood. All receptors derive from a human donor in good health. CDR3s include the opening cysteine and the closing phenylalanine or tryptophan. A D gene is named only where the DNA matches it firmly. Only some rows state a clone size, as once, few, many or a class for expanded clones.

J gene,D gene,V gene,clone size,CDR3 DNA,CDR3 protein
TRBJ2-7,-,TRBV10-3,few,TGTGCCATCAGTGAGGGCGGGGAGTCCGACGAGCAGTACTTC,CAISEGGESDEQYF
TRBJ1-4,-,TRBV4-3,once,TGCGCCAGCAGCCAAGGGAACGGGGGCTCAATCGAAAAACTGTTTTTT,CASSQGNGGSIEKLFF
TRBJ2-3,TRBD2,TRBV7-9,once,TGTGCCAGCAGCCAAGGACTAGCGGGGGGGGCGTTCACAGATACGCAGTATTTT,CASSQGLAGGAFTDTQYF
TRBJ2-1,TRBD1,TRBV7-2,-,TGTGCCAGCAGCTTCCGGGACAGGGACTACAATGAGCAGTTCTTC,CASSFRDRDYNEQFF
TRBJ2-5,-,TRBV30,-,TGTGCCTGGAGAAGTTGGGGAGCGCCCCTAGAGACCCAGTACTTC,CAWRSWGAPLETQYF
TRBJ2-1,-,TRBV19,-,TGTGCCAGTAGTCTCACTTTCAGGGGCCTTAATTACAATGAGCAGTTCTTC,CASSLTFRGLNYNEQFF
TRBJ2-1,-,TRBV7-6,-,TGTGCCAGCAGCTTGGGGTCCTACAATGAGCAGTTCTTC,CASSLGSYNEQFF
TRBJ1-2,TRBD1,TRBV7-2,-,TGTGCCAGCAGAAGGACAGGCCTCGATGGCTACACCTTC,CASRRTGLDGYTF
TRBJ2-3,-,TRBV5-4,many,TGTGCCAGCAGCCCGGATGGGGGCCGACGGGTTAGGGCGCAGTATTTT,CASSPDGGRRVRAQYF
TRBJ2-2,TRBD1,TRBV7-2,few,TGTGCCAGCAGCTCCGTAGGACAGGTTACCACCGGGGAGCTGTTTTTT,CASSSVGQVTTGELFF
TRBJ2-5,-,TRBV27,-,TGTGCCAGCAGTCCCAAAGAAGAGACCCAGTACTTC,CASSPKEETQYF
TRBJ1-1,TRBD1,TRBV27,-,TGTGCCAGCAGAGGGACAGTCACTGAAGCTTTCTTT,CASRGTVTEAFF
TRBJ2-5,-,TRBV2,-,TGTGCCAGCAGTGAATACGATTTGTCGGAGACCCAGTACTTC,CASSEYDLSETQYF
TRBJ2-7,-,TRBV20-1,-,TGCAGTGCCCCCAGCCCCTACGAGCAGTACTTC,CSAPSPYEQYF
TRBJ1-2,TRBD1,TRBV2,-,TGTGCCAGCAGCCTGACAGGGTACTATGGCTACACCTTC,CASSLTGYYGYTF
TRBJ2-5,-,TRBV10-3,few,TGTGCCATCAGCGGGATGGGAGAGACCCAGTACTTC,CAISGMGETQYF
TRBJ1-2,-,TRBV7-2,-,TGTGCCAGCAGACAAGAGGTGGGAGAAACCAACTATGGCTACACCTTC,CASRQEVGETNYGYTF
TRBJ2-2,-,TRBV7-2,-,TGTGCCAGCAGCTTGGAGGGGTGGTCGGTTACCGGGGAGCTGTTTTTT,CASSLEGWSVTGELFF
TRBJ1-2,-,TRBV19,-,TGTGCCAGTAGCGTAGGCGGTTCTGGAACTGGCTACACCTTC,CASSVGGSGTGYTF
TRBJ1-2,-,TRBV7-2,-,TGTGCCAGCAGCTCGGGGGGCGGGGTATATGGCTACACCTTC,CASSSGGGVYGYTF
TRBJ2-3,-,TRBV4-2,-,TGTGCCAGCAGCCAAACCGAAAGGGAAGTAGATACGCAGTATTTT,CASSQTEREVDTQYF
TRBJ1-2,-,TRBV5-1,-,TGCGCCAGCAGCTTGGACTCTATGCGCGGGACAAAGAATGGCTACACCTTC,CASSLDSMRGTKNGYTF